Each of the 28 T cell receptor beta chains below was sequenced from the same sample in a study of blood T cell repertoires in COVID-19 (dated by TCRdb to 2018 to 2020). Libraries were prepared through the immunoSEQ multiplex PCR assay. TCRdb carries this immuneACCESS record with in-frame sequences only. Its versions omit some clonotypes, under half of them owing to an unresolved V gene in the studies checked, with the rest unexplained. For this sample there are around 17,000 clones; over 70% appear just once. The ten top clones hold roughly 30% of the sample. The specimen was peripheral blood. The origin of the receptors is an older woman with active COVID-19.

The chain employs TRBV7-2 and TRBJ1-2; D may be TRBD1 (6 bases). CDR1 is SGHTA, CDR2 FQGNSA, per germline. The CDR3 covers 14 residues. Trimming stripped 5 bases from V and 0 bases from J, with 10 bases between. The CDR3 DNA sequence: TGTGCCAGCAGCCCGGACAGTTCTAACTATGGCTACACCTTC. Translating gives CASSPDSSNYGYTF.

CDR3 in DNA: TGTGCCAGCAGTTCGCGGACTAGCAACATTCAGTACTTC. Translating it yields CASSSRTSNIQYF. The V call is TRBV12-3 or TRBV12-4, the J call TRBJ2-4, with TRBD2 identical over 8 bases. V trimming: 4 bases; J trimming: 7 bases; junction bases outside the gene matches: 3. The CDR3 is 13 amino acids.

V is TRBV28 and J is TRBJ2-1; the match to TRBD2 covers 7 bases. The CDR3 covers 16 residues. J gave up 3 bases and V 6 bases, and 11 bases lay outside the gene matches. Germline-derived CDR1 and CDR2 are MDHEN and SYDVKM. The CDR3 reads CASSPLPGTNYNEQFF. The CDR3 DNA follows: TGTGCCAGCAGCCCCCTCCCAGGGACTAACTACAATGAGCAGTTCTTC.

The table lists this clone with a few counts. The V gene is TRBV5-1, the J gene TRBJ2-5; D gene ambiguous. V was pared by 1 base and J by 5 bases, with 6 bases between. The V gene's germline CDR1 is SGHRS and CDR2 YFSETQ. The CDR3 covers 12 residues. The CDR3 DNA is TGCGCCAGCAGCTTGACTTGGGAGACCCAGTACTTC. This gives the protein CASSLTWETQYF. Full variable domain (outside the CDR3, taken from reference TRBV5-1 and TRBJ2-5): KAGVTQTPRYLIKTRGQQVTLSCSPISGHRSVSWYQQTPGQGLQFLFEYFSETQRNKGNFPGRFSGRQFSNSRSEMNVSTLELGDSALYLCASSLTWETQYFGPGTRLLVL.

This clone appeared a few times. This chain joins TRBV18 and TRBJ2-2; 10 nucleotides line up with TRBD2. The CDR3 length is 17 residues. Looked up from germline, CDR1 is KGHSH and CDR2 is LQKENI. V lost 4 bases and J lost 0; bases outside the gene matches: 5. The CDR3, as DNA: TGTGCCAGCTCACGCCAAGCGGGAGGGACGAACACCGGGGAGCTGTTTTTT. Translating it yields CASSRQAGGTNTGELFF.

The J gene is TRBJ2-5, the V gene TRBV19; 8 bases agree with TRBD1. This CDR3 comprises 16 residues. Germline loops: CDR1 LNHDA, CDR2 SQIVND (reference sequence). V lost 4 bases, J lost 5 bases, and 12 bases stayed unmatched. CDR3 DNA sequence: TGTGCCAGTAGTACAACCTCAGGGGGCAGGTGGGAGACCCAGTACTTC. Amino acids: CASSTTSGGRWETQYF. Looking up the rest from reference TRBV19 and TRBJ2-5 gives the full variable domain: DGGITQSPKYLFRKEGQNVTLSCEQNLNHDAMYWYRQDPGQGLRLIYYSQIVNDFQKGDIAEGYSVSREKKESFPLTVTSAQKNPTAFYLCASSTTSGGRWETQYFGPGTRLLVL.

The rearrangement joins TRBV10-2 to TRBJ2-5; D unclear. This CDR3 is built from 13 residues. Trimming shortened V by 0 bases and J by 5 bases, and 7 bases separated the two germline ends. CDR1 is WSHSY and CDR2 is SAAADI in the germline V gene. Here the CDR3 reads CASSESLRETQYF. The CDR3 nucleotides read TGCGCCAGCAGTGAGTCCCTACGGGAGACCCAGTACTTC.

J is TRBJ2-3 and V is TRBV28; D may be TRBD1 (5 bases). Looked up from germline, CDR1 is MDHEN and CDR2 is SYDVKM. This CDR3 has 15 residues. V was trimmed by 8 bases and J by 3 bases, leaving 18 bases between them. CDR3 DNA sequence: TGTGCCAGCGGGATTCTGGGGCTAGGGACAGATACGCAGTATTTT. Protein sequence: CASGILGLGTDTQYF.

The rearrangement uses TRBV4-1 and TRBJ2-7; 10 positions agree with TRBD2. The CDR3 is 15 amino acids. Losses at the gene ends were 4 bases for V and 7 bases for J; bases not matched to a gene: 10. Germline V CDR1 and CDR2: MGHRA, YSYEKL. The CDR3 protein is CASSPRAGGPGEQYF. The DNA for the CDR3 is TGCGCCAGCAGCCCGCGAGCGGGAGGGCCGGGGGAGCAGTACTTC.

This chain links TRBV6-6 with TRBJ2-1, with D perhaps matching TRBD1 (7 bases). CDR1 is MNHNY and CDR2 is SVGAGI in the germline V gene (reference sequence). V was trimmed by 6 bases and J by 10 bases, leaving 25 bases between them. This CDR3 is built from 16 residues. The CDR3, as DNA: TGTGCCAGCAGCGAGCCCGGGACTCCGAACAGGGGCGAGCAGTTCTTC. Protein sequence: CASSEPGTPNRGEQFF.

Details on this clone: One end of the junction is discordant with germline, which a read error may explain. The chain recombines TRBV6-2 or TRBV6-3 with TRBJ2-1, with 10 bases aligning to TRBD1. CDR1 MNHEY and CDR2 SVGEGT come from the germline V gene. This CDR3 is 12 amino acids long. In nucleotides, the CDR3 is TGTGCCAGCAGTATGCAGGGACAGGGGAAGATCTTC. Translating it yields CASSMQGQGKIF.

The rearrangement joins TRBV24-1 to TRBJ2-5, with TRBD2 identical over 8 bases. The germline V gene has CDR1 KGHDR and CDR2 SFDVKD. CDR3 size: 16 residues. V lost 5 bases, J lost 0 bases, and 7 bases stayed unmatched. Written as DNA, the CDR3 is TGTGCCACCAGTGCAGGGTCTAGCGGGTACCAAGAGACCCAGTACTTC. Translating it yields CATSAGSSGYQETQYF.

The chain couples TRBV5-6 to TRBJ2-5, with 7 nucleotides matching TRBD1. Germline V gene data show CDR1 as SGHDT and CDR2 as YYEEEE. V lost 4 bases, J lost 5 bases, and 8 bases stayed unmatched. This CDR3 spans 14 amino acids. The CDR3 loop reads CASSIYRDSETQYF. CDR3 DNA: TGTGCCAGCAGCATATATAGGGACAGCGAGACCCAGTACTTC.

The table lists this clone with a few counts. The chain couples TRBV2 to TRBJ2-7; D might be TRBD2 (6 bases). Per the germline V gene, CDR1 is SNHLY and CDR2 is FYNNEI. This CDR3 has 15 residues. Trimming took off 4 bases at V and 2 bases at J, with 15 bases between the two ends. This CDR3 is CASSGGRRGPYEQYF. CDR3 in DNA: TGTGCCAGCAGTGGAGGCCGGCGGGGCCCCTACGAGCAGTACTTC. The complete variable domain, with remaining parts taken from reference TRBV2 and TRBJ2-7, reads EPEVTQTPSHQVTQMGQEVILRCVPISNHLYFYWYRQILGQKVEFLVSFYNNEISEKSEIFDDQFSVERPDGSNFTLKIRSTKLEDSAMYFCASSGGRRGPYEQYFGPGTRLTVT.

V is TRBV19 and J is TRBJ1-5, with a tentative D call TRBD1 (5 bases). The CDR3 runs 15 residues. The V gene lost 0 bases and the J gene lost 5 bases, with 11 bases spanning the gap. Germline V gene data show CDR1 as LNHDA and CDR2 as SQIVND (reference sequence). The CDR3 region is CASSIERQGYQPQHF. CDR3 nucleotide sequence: TGTGCCAGTAGTATAGAACGGCAGGGCTATCAGCCCCAGCATTTT.

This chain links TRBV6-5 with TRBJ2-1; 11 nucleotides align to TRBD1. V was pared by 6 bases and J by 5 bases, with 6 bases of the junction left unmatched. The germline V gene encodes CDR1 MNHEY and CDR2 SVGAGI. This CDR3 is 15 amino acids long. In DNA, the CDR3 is TGTGCCAGCAGCCGGGACAGGGGGATCGACAATGAGCAGTTCTTC. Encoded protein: CASSRDRGIDNEQFF.

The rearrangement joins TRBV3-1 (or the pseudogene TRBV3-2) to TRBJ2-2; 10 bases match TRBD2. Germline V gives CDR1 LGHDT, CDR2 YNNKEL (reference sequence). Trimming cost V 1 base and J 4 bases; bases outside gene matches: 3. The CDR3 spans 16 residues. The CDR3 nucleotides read TGTGCCAGCAGCCAAGCGCTAGCGGGGGCCACCGGGGAGCTGTTTTTT. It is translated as CASSQALAGATGELFF.

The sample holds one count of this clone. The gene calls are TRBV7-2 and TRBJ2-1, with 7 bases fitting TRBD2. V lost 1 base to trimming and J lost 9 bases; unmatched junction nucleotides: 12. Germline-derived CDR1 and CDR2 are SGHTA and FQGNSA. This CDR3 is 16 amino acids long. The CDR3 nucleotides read TGTGCCAGCAGCTTAGTAGGCTCGGCTAGCGGAAGTGAGCAGTTCTTC. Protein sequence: CASSLVGSASGSEQFF.

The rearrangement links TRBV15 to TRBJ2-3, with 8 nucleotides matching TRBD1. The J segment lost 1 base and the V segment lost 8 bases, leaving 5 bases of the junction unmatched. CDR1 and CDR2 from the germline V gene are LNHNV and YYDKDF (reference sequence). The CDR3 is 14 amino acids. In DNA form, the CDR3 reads TGTGCCACCGGGATGACAGGGGGCACAGATACGCAGTATTTT. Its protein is CATGMTGGTDTQYF.

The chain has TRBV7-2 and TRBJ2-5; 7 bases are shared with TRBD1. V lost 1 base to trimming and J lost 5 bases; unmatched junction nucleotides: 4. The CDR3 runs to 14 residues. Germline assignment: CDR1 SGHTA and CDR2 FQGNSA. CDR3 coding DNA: TGTGCCAGCAGCTTAGAGAGGGGGCCGGAGACCCAGTACTTC. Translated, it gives CASSLERGPETQYF.

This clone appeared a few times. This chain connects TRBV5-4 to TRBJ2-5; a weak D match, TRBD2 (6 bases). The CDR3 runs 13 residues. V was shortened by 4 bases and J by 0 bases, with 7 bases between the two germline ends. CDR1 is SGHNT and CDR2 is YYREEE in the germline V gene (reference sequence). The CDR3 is CASSGDYQETQYF. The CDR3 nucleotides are TGTGCCAGCAGCGGGGACTACCAAGAGACCCAGTACTTC.

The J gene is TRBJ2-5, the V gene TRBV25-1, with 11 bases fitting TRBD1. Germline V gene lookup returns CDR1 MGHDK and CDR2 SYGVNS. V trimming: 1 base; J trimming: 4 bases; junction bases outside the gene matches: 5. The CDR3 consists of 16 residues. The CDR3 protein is CASSEWRDRGGETQYF. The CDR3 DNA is TGTGCCAGCAGTGAATGGCGGGACAGGGGGGGAGAGACCCAGTACTTC.

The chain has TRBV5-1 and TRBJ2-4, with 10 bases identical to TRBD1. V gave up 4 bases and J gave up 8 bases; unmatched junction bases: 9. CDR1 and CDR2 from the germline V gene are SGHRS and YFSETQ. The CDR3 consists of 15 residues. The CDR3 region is CASSQAGQGIDIQYF. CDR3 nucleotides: TGCGCCAGCAGCCAGGCGGGACAGGGGATAGACATTCAGTACTTC.

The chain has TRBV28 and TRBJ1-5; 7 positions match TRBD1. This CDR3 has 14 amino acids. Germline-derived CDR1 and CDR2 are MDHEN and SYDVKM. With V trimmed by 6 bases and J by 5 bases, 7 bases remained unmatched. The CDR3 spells CASSQGGGYQPQHF. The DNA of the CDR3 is TGTGCCAGCAGCCAGGGGGGAGGTTATCAGCCCCAGCATTTT.

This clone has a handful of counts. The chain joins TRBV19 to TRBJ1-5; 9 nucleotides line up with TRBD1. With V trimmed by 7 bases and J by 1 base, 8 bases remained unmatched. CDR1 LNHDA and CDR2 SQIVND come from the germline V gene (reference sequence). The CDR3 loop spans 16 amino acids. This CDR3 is CASTAPGTGSNQPQHF. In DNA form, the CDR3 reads TGTGCCAGTACGGCGCCCGGGACAGGGAGCAATCAGCCCCAGCATTTT.

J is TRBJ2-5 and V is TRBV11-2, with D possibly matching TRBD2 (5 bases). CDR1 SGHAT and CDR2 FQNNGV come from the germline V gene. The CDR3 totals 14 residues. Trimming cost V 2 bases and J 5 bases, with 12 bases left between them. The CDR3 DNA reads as TGTGCCAGCAGCTTACCGCCCGGGGAGGAGACCCAGTACTTC. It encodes CASSLPPGEETQYF.

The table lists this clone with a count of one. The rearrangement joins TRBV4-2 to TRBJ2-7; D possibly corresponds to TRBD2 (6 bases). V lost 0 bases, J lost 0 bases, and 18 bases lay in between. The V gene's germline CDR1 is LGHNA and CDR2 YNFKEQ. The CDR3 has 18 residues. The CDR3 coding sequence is TGTGCCAGCAGCCAAGAGTACCGCCCAGCGGGCAACTCCTACGAGCAGTACTTC. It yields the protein CASSQEYRPAGNSYEQYF.

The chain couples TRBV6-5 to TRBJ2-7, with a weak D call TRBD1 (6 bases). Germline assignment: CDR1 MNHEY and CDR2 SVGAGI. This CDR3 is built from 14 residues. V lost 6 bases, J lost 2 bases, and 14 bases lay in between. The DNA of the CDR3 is TGTGCCAGCAGATCGACCGGGACAACCTACGAGCAGTACTTC. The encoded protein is CASRSTGTTYEQYF.